The next 13 T cell receptor beta chains were all read from a single sample in a study of cytomegalovirus exposure and HLA in healthy donors (dated by TCRdb to about 2017). Library preparation employed the immunoSEQ multiplex PCR assay. The multiplex PCR relied on a mix of 60 forward primers for TCR Vbeta segments and 13 reverse primers for TCR Jbeta segments. The table comes from immuneACCESS by way of TCRdb, which keeps in-frame sequences with V and J called. Part of the clones is missing from these tables; in studies checked, under half for an unresolved V gene and the rest for unknown reasons. In this sample's table one finds roughly 73,000 clones. 6% to 8% of the sample is in the top ten clones. Sequences were obtained from PBMCs. The receptors shown here come from a female donor in good health and CMV-seropositive.

Regarding this clone: One junction end disagrees with the germline gene, perhaps due to a read error. This chain uses TRBV19 with TRBJ1-1; tentative D call: TRBD1 (5 bases). The CDR3 has 12 residues. The V gene's germline CDR1 is LNHDA and CDR2 SQIVND (reference sequence). The CDR3 bases are TGTGCCAGTACCCCAGGGAACTCTGAAGCTTTCTTT. Protein sequence: CASTPGNSEAFF.

The V call is TRBV4-2, the J call TRBJ2-7, with D maybe TRBD1 (6 bases). From germline, CDR1 is LGHNA and CDR2 YNFKEQ. The CDR3 has 16 residues. The germline V and J ends were trimmed by 4 bases and 0 bases, with 16 bases remaining between them. The CDR3 DNA reads TGTGCCAGCAGCCCCAGGGGTACGGGTAGCTCCTACGAGCAGTACTTC. Its protein product is CASSPRGTGSSYEQYF.

The chain combines TRBV7-2 with TRBJ2-3; 9 bases agree with TRBD2. CDR1 SGHTA and CDR2 FQGNSA come from the germline V gene. The V gene end was trimmed by 4 bases and the J gene end by 4 bases; junction bases not matched to a gene: 9. The CDR3 totals 16 residues. The CDR3 is CASSSRVAGEPDTQYF. In nucleotides, the CDR3 is TGTGCCAGCAGCTCTAGAGTAGCGGGGGAGCCAGATACGCAGTATTTT.

The chain couples TRBV29-1 to TRBJ1-5; D remains unclear. Deletions cut 7 bases from V and 2 bases from J, with 9 bases between. Germline CDR1 and CDR2: SQVTM and ANQGSEA. This CDR3 contains 12 residues. As DNA, the CDR3 is TGCAGCGCTCAGGAAGGCAATCAGCCCCAGCATTTT. Translated, it gives CSAQEGNQPQHF. The full variable domain, rest sourced from reference TRBV29-1 and TRBJ1-5, is SAVISQKPSRDICQRGTSLTIQCQVDSQVTMMFWYRQQPGQSLTLIATANQGSEATYESGFVIDKFPISRPNLTFSTLTVSNMSPEDSSIYLCSAQEGNQPQHFGDGTRLSIL.

The chain recombines TRBV6-4 with TRBJ2-2; tentatively, D is TRBD2 (5 bases). The germline gives CDR1 MRHNA, CDR2 SNTAGT. V was clipped by 2 bases and J by 2 bases, with 9 bases between them. This CDR3 has 15 residues. The CDR3 coding sequence is TGTGCCAGCAGTGACCGAGCGGACAACACCGGGGAGCTGTTTTTT. It encodes CASSDRADNTGELFF.

J is TRBJ1-4 and V is TRBV4-1, with a weak D call TRBD1 (5 bases). The CDR3 extends over 16 amino acids. The germline V gene encodes CDR1 MGHRA and CDR2 YSYEKL. V shed 4 bases and J shed 7 bases, with 19 bases lying between them. CDR3 DNA sequence: TGCGCCAGCAGCCCGGAAAATTCTCCAGGGATTGAAAAACTGTTTTTT. Amino acids: CASSPENSPGIEKLFF.

The DNA for the CDR3 is TGTGCCAGCAGCGCGTGGTCAGGGGATAGCAATCAGCCCCAGCATTTT. Its translation is CASSAWSGDSNQPQHF. V is TRBV25-1 and J is TRBJ1-5; D perhaps matches TRBD1 (6 bases). Germline V lookup: CDR1 MGHDK, CDR2 SYGVNS. This CDR3 contains 16 residues. V shed 6 bases and J shed 0 bases, with 15 bases lying between them.

The V gene is TRBV4-2, the J gene TRBJ2-7; 12 nucleotides line up with TRBD2. Per germline, CDR1 LGHNA and CDR2 YNFKEQ. The CDR3 consists of 16 residues. V trimming: 2 bases; J trimming: 4 bases; junction bases outside the gene matches: 6. Here the CDR3 reads CASSQLTSGSSYEQYF. CDR3 coding DNA: TGTGCCAGCAGCCAACTGACTAGCGGGAGTTCTTACGAGCAGTACTTC.

The chain combines TRBV7-9 with TRBJ1-1; TRBD1 matches 8 bases. J gave up 8 bases and V 4 bases, and 0 bases lay outside the gene matches. This CDR3 is built from 11 residues. CDR1 is SEHNR, CDR2 FQNEAQ, per germline (reference sequence). CDR3 residues: CASSWDREAFF. DNA of the CDR3: TGTGCCAGCAGCTGGGACAGGGAAGCTTTCTTT.

The V and J genes are TRBV4-1 and TRBJ2-3, with 12 bases fitting TRBD2. CDR1 is MGHRA, CDR2 YSYEKL, per germline. The J segment lost 3 bases and the V segment lost 5 bases, leaving 12 bases of the junction unmatched. CDR3 length: 18 amino acids. The CDR3 DNA reads TGCGCCAGCAGCTATCGACTAGCGGGGGCGACCTCAACAGATACGCAGTATTTT. Translated: CASSYRLAGATSTDTQYF.

The chain uses TRBV5-4 and TRBJ2-2; the D gene is possibly TRBD2 (5 bases). Deletions cut 0 bases from V and 0 bases from J, with 9 bases between. CDR1 is SGHNT and CDR2 is YYREEE in the germline V gene (reference sequence). This CDR3 spans 16 amino acids. CDR3 in amino acids: CASSLDQRSNTGELFF. As DNA, the CDR3 is TGTGCCAGCAGCTTGGACCAGCGGTCGAACACCGGGGAGCTGTTTTTT.

This chain connects TRBV7-8 to TRBJ1-4; 8 nucleotides align to TRBD1. After removal of 5 bases from V and 7 bases from J, the junction contained 9 bases not matched to a gene. Germline V gives CDR1 SGHVS, CDR2 FQNEAQ. This CDR3 comprises 15 residues. CDR3 loop: CASSRSTGGFEKLFF. CDR3 coding DNA: TGTGCCAGCAGCCGCTCAACAGGGGGGTTTGAAAAACTGTTTTTT.

The chain employs TRBV28 and TRBJ2-2; 8 bases line up with TRBD1. CDR3 length equals 16 residues. Losses at the gene ends were 4 bases for V and 1 base for J; bases not matched to a gene: 5. From germline, CDR1 is MDHEN and CDR2 SYDVKM. The CDR3: CASSWIGTGNTGELFF. CDR3 coding DNA: TGTGCCAGCAGTTGGATCGGGACAGGGAACACCGGGGAGCTGTTTTTT.